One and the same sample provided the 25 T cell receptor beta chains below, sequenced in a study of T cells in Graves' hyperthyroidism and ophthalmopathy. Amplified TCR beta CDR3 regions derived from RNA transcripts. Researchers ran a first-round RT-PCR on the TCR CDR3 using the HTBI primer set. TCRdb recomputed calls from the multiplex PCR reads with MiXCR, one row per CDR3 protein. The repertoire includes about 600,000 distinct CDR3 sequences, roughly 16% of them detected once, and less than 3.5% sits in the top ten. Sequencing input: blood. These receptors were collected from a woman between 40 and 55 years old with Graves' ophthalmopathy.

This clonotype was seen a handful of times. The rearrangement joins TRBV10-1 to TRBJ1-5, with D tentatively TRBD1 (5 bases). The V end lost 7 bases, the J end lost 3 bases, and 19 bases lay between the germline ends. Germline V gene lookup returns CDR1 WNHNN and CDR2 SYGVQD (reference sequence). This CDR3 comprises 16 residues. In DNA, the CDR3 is TGCGCCAGCACCCCGGGGCCGACCCGAACCAATCAGCCCCAGCATTTT. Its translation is CASTPGPTRTNQPQHF.

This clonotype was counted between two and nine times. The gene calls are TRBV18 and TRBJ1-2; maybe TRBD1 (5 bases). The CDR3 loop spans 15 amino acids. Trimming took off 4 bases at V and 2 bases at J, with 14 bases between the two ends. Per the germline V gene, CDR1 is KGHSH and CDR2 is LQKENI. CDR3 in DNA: TGTGCCAGCTCACTAGCCGGGGACGGAAACTATGGCTACACCTTC. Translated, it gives CASSLAGDGNYGYTF. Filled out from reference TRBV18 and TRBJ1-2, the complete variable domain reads NAGVMQNPRHLVRRRGQEARLRCSPMKGHSHVYWYRQLPEEGLKFMVYLQKENIIDESGMPKERFSAEFPKEGPSILRIQQVVRGDSAAYFCASSLAGDGNYGYTFGSGTRLTVV.

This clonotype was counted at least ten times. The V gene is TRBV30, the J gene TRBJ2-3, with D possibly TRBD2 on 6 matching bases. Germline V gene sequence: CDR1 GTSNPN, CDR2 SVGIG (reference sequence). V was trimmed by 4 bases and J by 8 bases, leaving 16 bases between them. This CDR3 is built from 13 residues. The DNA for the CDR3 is TGTGCCTGGACTACGGTTCCGGAGGGTACGCAGTATTTT. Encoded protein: CAWTTVPEGTQYF.

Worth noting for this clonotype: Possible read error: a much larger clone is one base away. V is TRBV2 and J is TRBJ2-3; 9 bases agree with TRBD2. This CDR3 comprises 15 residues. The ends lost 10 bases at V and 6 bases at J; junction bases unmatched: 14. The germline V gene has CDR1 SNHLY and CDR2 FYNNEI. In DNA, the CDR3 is TGTGCCAACAGGGTTTTTAGCGGGAGTAGGGATACGCAGTATTTT. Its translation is CANRVFSGSRDTQYF.

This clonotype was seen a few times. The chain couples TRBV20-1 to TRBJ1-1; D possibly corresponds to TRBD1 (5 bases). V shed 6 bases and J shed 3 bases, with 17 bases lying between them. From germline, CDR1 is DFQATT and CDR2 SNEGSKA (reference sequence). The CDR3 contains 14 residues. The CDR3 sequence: CSASVMGGHTEAFF. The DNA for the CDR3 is TGCAGTGCGAGCGTAATGGGGGGTCACACTGAAGCTTTCTTT.

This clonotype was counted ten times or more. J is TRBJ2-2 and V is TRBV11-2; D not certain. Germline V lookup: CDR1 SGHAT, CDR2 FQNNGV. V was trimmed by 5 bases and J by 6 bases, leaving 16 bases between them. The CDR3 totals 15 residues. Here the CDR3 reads CASSARSLGPGELFF. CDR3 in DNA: TGTGCCAGCAGCGCCCGGTCATTAGGTCCCGGGGAGCTGTTTTTT.

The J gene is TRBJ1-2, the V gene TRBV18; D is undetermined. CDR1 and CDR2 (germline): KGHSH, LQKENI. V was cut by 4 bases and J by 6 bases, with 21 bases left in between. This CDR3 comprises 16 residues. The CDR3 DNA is TGTGCCAGCTCACTCGCCGTTGGTTCGGAGTTTGATGGCTACACCTTC. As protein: CASSLAVGSEFDGYTF.

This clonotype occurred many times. The CDR3 bases are TGCAGTGCTAGAATCCTAGCGGGGGGGACCAATGAGCAGTTCTTC. Translating gives CSARILAGGTNEQFF. The J gene is TRBJ2-1, the V gene TRBV20-1; TRBD2 matches 12 bases. Trimming cost V 2 bases and J 6 bases; bases outside gene matches: 5. The CDR3 covers 15 residues. The germline gives CDR1 DFQATT, CDR2 SNEGSKA (reference sequence).

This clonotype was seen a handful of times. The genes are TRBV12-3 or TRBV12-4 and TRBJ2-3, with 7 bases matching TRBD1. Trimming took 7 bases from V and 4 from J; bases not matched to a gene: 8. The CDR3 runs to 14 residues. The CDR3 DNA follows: TGTGCCAGCAAGCTCCAAACAGGGGCAGATACGCAGTATTTT. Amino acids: CASKLQTGADTQYF.

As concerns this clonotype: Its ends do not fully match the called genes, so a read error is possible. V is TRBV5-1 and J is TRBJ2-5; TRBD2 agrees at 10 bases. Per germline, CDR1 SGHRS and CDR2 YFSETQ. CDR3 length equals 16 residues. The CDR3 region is CASSHPSAGGGETQYF. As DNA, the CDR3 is TGTGCCAGCAGCCATCCATCAGCGGGGGGGGGGGAGACCCAGTACTTC.

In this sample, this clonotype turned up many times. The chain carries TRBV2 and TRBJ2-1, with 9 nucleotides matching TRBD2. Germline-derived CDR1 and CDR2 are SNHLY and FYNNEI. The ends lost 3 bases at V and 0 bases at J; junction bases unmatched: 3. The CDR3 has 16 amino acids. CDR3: CASSELRGGSYNEQFF. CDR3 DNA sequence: TGTGCCAGCAGTGAGCTGCGGGGGGGCTCCTACAATGAGCAGTTCTTC.

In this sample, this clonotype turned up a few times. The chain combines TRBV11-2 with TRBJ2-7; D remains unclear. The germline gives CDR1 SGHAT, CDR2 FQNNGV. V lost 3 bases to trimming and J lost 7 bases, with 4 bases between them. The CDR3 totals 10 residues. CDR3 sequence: CASSFEEQYF. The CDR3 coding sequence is TGTGCCAGCAGCTTCGAGGAGCAGTACTTC.

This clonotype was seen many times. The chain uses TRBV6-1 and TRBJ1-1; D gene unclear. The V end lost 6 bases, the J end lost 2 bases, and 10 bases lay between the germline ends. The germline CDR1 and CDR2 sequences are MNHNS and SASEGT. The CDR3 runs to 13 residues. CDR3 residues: CASSDMTNTEAFF. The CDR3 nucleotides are TGTGCCAGCAGCGACATGACCAACACTGAAGCTTTCTTT.

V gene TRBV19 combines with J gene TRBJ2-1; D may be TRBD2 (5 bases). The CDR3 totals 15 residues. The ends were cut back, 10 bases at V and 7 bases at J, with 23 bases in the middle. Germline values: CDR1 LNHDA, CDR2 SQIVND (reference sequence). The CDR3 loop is CATSGGDFLGNEQFF. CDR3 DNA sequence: TGTGCCACCTCAGGAGGAGACTTCCTTGGGAATGAGCAGTTCTTC.

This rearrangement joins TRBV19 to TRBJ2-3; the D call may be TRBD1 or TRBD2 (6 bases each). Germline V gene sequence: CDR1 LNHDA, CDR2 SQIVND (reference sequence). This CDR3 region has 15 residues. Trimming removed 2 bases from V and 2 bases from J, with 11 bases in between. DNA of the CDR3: TGTGCCAGTAGTATAAGGGGGGTGATCACAGATACGCAGTATTTT. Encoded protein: CASSIRGVITDTQYF.

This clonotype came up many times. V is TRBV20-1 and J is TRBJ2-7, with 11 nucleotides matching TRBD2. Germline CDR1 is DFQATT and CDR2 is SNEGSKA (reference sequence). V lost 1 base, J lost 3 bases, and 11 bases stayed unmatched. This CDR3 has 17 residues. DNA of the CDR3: TGCAGTGCTAGAGGTCCTCCAGCGACTAGCGGGAACTACGAGCAGTACTTC. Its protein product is CSARGPPATSGNYEQYF.

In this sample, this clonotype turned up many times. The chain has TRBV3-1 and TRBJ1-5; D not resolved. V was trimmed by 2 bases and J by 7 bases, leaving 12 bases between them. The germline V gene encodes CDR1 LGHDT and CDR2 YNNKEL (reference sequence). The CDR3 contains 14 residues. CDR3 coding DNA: TGTGCCAGCAGCCAATTCTTGGGAGGACAGCCCCAGCATTTT. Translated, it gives CASSQFLGGQPQHF.

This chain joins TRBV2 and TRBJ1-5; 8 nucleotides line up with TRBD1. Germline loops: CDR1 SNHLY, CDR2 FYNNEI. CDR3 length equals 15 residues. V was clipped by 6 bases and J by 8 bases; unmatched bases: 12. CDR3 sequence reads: CASRQKTGEVEPQHF. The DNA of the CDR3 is TGTGCCAGCAGACAGAAGACAGGGGAAGTTGAGCCCCAGCATTTT.

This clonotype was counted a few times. CDR3 nucleotides: TGTGCCAGCAGCCGGGAATATCAGCCCCAGCATTTT. Translating it yields CASSREYQPQHF. The chain combines TRBV7-9 with TRBJ1-5; D gene uncertain. This CDR3 spans 12 amino acids. V was cut by 5 bases and J by 5 bases, with 7 bases left in between. Germline V lookup: CDR1 SEHNR, CDR2 FQNEAQ (reference sequence). The full variable domain, with the rest looked up from reference TRBV7-9 and TRBJ1-5, is DTGVSQNPRHKITKRGQNVTFRCDPISEHNRLYWYRQTLGQGPEFLTYFQNEAQLEKSRLLSDRFSAERPKGSFSTLEIQRTEQGDSAMYLCASSREYQPQHFGDGTRLSIL.

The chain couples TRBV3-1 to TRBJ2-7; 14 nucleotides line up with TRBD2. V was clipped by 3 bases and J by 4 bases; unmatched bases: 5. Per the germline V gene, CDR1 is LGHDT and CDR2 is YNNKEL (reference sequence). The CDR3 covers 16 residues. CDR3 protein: CASSQGLAGVPYEQYF. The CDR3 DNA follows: TGTGCCAGCAGCCAGGGACTAGCGGGGGTCCCGTACGAGCAGTACTTC.

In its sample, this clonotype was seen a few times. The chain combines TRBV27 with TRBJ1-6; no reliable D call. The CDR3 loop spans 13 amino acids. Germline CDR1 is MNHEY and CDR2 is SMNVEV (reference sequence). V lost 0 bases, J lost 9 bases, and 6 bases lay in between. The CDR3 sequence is CASSLSSGSPLHF. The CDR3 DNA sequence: TGTGCCAGCAGTTTATCTTCCGGTTCACCCCTCCACTTT.

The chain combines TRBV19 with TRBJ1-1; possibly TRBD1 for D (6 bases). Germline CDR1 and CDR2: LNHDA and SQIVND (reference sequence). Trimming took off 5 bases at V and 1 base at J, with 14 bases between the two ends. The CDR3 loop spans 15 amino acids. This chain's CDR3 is CASSARGKRNTEAFF. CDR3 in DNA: TGTGCCAGTAGTGCAAGGGGGAAGAGGAACACTGAAGCTTTCTTT.

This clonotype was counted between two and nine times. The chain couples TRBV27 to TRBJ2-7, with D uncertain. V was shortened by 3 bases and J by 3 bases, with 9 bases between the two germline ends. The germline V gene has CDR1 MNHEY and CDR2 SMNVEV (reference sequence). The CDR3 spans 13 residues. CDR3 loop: CASSFARDYEQYF. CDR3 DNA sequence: TGTGCCAGCAGTTTTGCCCGTGACTACGAGCAGTACTTC.

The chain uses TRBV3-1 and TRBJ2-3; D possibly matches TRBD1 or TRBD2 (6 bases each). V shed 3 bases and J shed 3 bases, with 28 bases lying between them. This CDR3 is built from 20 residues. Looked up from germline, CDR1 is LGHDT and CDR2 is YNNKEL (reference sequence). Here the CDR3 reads CASSHRSPHLARGETDTQYF. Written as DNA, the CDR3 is TGTGCCAGCAGCCATCGTTCCCCACACTTAGCGAGGGGGGAAACAGATACGCAGTATTTT.

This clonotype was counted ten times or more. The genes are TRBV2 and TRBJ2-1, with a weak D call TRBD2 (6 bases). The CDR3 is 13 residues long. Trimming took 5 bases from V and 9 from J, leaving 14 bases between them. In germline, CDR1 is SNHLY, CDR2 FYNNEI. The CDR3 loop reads CASSREISGEQFF. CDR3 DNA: TGTGCCAGCAGTCGGGAGATTAGTGGTGAGCAGTTCTTC.